The sequence of this T cell receptor (beta chain) was determined in a study of breast tumors, draining lymph nodes, adjacent tissues. TCRdb redid the calling of the multiplex PCR reads with MiXCR, one entry per CDR3 protein. The data contain 20,000 or so distinct CDR3 sequences, around two fifths of them singletons. This clonotype was recorded at least ten times. The antigen remains unidentified. This may stem from a read error, because a much larger clone lies one nucleotide away. Findings and limits, study-wide: Tumors had less TCR diversity than lymph nodes, more than nontumor tissue. Findings are consistent with lymph node origin and intratumoral expansion of most tumor T cells. The lymph node origin of tumor T cells was framed as consistent with a hypothesis, not demonstrated. Luminal-like breast cancer showed significantly greater tumor-nontumor repertoire similarity than basal-like breast cancer did.

Unmatched junction bases numbered 14, after V lost 5 bases and J lost 2 bases. CDR1 is MNHNS, CDR2 SASEGT, per germline. The CDR3 runs to 18 residues. This chain joins TRBV6-1 and TRBJ2-5; 10 bases fit TRBD2. The TCR sequence derives from a female donor with breast cancer. Some clones in this sample may be carry-over from other donors' samples. The specimen was breast tumor tissue. CDR3 residues: CASSQYGASGSAQETQYF. CDR3 DNA sequence: TGTGCCAGCAGTCAATATGGGGCTAGCGGGAGCGCGCAAGAGACCCAGTACTTC.